The 6 T cell receptor beta chains presented below share a single source sample, sequenced in a study of blood T cells in healthy people across ages. Primers used in a second PCR of about 6 to 11 cycles were a sample-barcoded 5' primer and a J-beta primer mix. TCRdb re-analysed the 5' RACE reads in MiXCR, keeping a single row per CDR3 protein. The table shows some 750,000 distinct CDR3 sequences, with approximately 21% occurring only once. The sequenced sample was blood. All receptors derive from a man aged 70 or older in good health.

This clonotype has a count of ten or more. The J gene is TRBJ2-5, the V gene TRBV7-2, with TRBD2 matching over 7 bases. The CDR3 consists of 15 residues. Trimming at V came to 2 bases and at J to 4 bases, leaving 7 bases not matched to a gene. Germline loops: CDR1 SGHTA, CDR2 FQGNSA. CDR3 in amino acids: CASSLWSPGGETQYF. DNA of the CDR3: TGTGCCAGCAGCTTATGGTCCCCGGGGGGAGAGACCCAGTACTTC.

This clonotype was counted between two and nine times. This sequence joins TRBV5-5 and TRBJ2-3; possible D gene TRBD2, 5 bases. The CDR3 loop spans 16 amino acids. Between the trimmed V and J ends, which lost 0 bases and 5 bases, there was a span of 16 bases. Germline V gene data show CDR1 as SGHKS and CDR2 as YYEKEE (reference sequence). The CDR3 bases are TGTGCCAGCAGCTTGGCCCCGGGGTCCTTGGGAGATACGCAGTATTTT. Translating it yields CASSLAPGSLGDTQYF.

This clonotype was seen many times. The V call is TRBV7-9, the J call TRBJ2-7; D is ambiguous. This CDR3 is 12 amino acids long. The V end lost 1 base, the J end lost 7 bases, and 8 bases lay between the germline ends. Germline CDR1 SEHNR, CDR2 FQNEAQ (reference sequence). The chain's CDR3 is CASSLGLGEQYF. CDR3 DNA: TGTGCCAGCAGCTTAGGTCTGGGGGAGCAGTACTTC.

This chain joins TRBV5-1 and TRBJ1-2; TRBD1 aligns across 8 bases. There are 18 residues in the CDR3. With 3 bases clipped from V and 7 bases from J, the junction kept 20 bases outside the gene matches. The germline V gene has CDR1 SGHRS and CDR2 YFSETQ. CDR3 nucleotides: TGCGCCAGCAGCTCATCCACCACGGGACAGGTGCCCAGAGGTGGCTACACCTTC. Its translation: CASSSSTTGQVPRGGYTF.

The chain couples TRBV3-1 to TRBJ2-6, with D unresolved. V shed 5 bases and J shed 2 bases, with 4 bases lying between them. The CDR3 has 13 amino acids. CDR1 and CDR2 (germline): LGHDT, YNNKEL (reference sequence). The DNA for the CDR3 is TGTGCCAGCAGCACCCCTGGGGCCAACGTCCTGACTTTC. Protein product: CASSTPGANVLTF.

This clonotype has only a few counts. The CDR3 nucleotides are TGCAGTGCTAGGGACGCACAGGGGGACGGGTATGGCTACACCTTC. It translates to CSARDAQGDGYGYTF. V usage is TRBV20-1 and J usage is TRBJ1-2; 8 nucleotides line up with TRBD1. Germline V lookup: CDR1 DFQATT, CDR2 SNEGSKA (reference sequence). This CDR3 is 15 amino acids long. J gave up 5 bases and V 3 bases, and 11 bases lay outside the gene matches.